These T cell receptor beta chains were read from a single sample in a study of blood T cell repertoires in COVID-19. Using immunoSEQ multiplex PCR, the repertoire was profiled, and TCRdb retains in-frame clones only, with some absent. The sample has about 130,000 clones, about 81% seen once. The specimen sequenced was peripheral blood. The receptors stem from a man in his thirties or forties with COVID-19, enrolled during active disease. Each CDR3 is given with its conserved first and last residue.

V gene	CDR3 protein
TRBV29-1	CSVETVSYEQYF
TRBV28	CASSLSAGSPYEQYF
TRBV27	CASSLSSLGQGVHNEQFF
TRBV16	CASSQSSAGRGNTIYF
TRBV11-1	CASSIGQGTDTQYF
TRBV5-6	CASSLGAVLAKNIQYF
TRBV5-4	CASSPGTVAEAFF
TRBV6-5	CASYTGFGNTIYF
TRBV30	CAWDRGRRETQYF
TRBV7-9	CASSFSAVGDNEQFF
TRBV29-1	CSVDLPGPGEYF
TRBV7-2	CASSLAPGQGTGEQYF
TRBV5-1	CASSLVAGAGNEQFF
TRBV5-8	CASTGGWGGFYEQYF
TRBV6-1	CASSEAHGGNQPQHF
TRBV6-5	CASSHRGEWTEAFF